The clone carrying this TCR beta chain was seen at least ten times. The antigen remains undetermined. These data come from a study of response to subunit inactivated influenza vaccine. Points from the study as a whole: New T cells are recruited in small numbers by each seasonal influenza vaccination, according to the authors' suggestion.

MiXCR was run by TCRdb on the RT-PCR reads, yielding one entry per CDR3 protein. This table has roughly 460,000 distinct CDR3 sequences, about a tenth appearing once. Germline lookup yields CDR1 SGHTA and CDR2 FQGNSA. V lost 5 bases, J lost 3 bases, and 7 bases stayed unmatched. This CDR3 spans 15 amino acids. This TCR was sampled from a man over 45 who received an inactivated influenza vaccine. The material was PBMCs from blood, obtained more than 35 days after vaccination. The V call is TRBV7-2, the J call TRBJ2-3; 8 positions match TRBD2. The CDR3 nucleotides are TGTGCCAGCAGCCTGGCGAGCGGGGGTACAGATACGCAGTATTTT. It encodes CASSLASGGTDTQYF.